This TCR beta chain is drawn from a study of control samples from healthy donors and cancer patients. Measured with immunoSEQ multiplex PCR; TCRdb has only the in-frame clones, and not every one. The sample lists 120,000 to 150,000 clones; around 90% were seen once. V was trimmed by 3 bases and J by 6 bases, leaving 14 bases between them. The germline gives CDR1 MDHEN, CDR2 SYDVKM. CDR3 size: 14 residues. The receptor comes from a man aged 25 to 40 in good health. This chain connects TRBV28 to TRBJ1-1; D uncertain. What was sequenced was blood. The CDR3 region has the DNA TGTGCCAGCAGTTTTCGGGGTGGCGACGCTGAAGCTTTCTTT. Amino acids: CASSFRGGDAEAFF.